This TCR beta chain was sequenced during a study of blood T cell repertoires in COVID-19. Study-level background: Samples taken during acute and convalescent COVID-19 were collected in the United States, Italy and Spain.

Libraries were prepared by immunoSEQ multiplex PCR; TCRdb keeps only in-frame clonotypes and omits some of them. The profile shows 400,000 to 550,000 clones, roughly 87% of them singletons. The sample taken for sequencing was PBMCs or T cells enriched from blood (not recorded which). This clonotype originated in a woman younger than 35 with acute COVID-19.

The chain's CDR3 is CASSMGSSYNEQFF. The CDR3 bases are TGTGCCAGCAGTATGGGGAGCTCCTACAATGAGCAGTTCTTC. This chain uses TRBV27 with TRBJ2-1, with D possibly being TRBD2 (5 bases). In germline, CDR1 is MNHEY, CDR2 SMNVEV (reference sequence). Between the trimmed V and J ends, which lost 5 bases and 0 bases, there was a span of 8 bases. The CDR3 covers 14 residues.